This passage covers 10 T cell receptor beta chains from one sample sequenced in a study of T cell clonality in common variable immunodeficiency. Generated by immunoSEQ multiplex PCR, the TCRdb table keeps only in-frame clones and is missing some. This sample has about 34,000 clones, each found more than once. Sequencing used peripheral blood mononuclear cells. The receptors stem from a person between 18 and 75 years old in good health.

There are many counts of this clone. The missing CDR3 end, 3 residues past where the read stops, is filled in from the germline J gene. The chain couples TRBV2 to TRBJ1-6; 7 nucleotides agree with TRBD1. CDR1 and CDR2 (germline): SNHLY, FYNNEI. The CDR3 extends over 14 amino acids. Trimming at V came to 4 bases and at J to 7 bases, leaving 4 bases not matched to a gene. The CDR3 sequence: CASSGQGGNSPLHF. CDR3 DNA, as far as it was read: TGTGCCAGCAGTGGACAGGGAGGGAATTCACCC.

This clone was observed many times. The DNA ends 3 residues before the CDR3 does, and the rest of the CDR3 is filled in from the germline J gene. This chain joins TRBV7-9 and TRBJ1-5; D not certain. The CDR3 is made up of 14 amino acids. From germline, CDR1 is SEHNR and CDR2 FQNEAQ (reference sequence). Trimming removed 1 base from V and 1 base from J, with 5 bases in between. The CDR3 bases that were read are TGTGCCAGCAGCTTAGGGCCGAGCAATCAGCCC. The encoded protein is CASSLGPSNQP. The full CDR3 reads CASSLGPSNQPQHF. Full variable domain (outside the CDR3, taken from reference TRBV7-9 and TRBJ1-5): DTGVSQNPRHKITKRGQNVTFRCDPISEHNRLYWYRQTLGQGPEFLTYFQNEAQLEKSRLLSDRFSAERPKGSFSTLEIQRTEQGDSAMYLCASSLGPSNQPQHFGDGTRLSIL.

Ten or more counts support this clone. The DNA ends 3 residues before the CDR3 does, and the rest of the CDR3 is filled in from the germline J gene. J is TRBJ1-2 and V is TRBV20-1; D may be TRBD1 (5 bases). Trimming left V 5 bases short and J 2 bases short, with 9 bases between. The CDR3 sequence is 12 residues long. Looked up from germline, CDR1 is DFQATT and CDR2 is SNEGSKA (reference sequence). The CDR3 loop is CSAETANYGYTF. The CDR3 DNA, read in part, is TGCAGTGCTGAGACAGCAAACTATGGC.

This clone has ten or more counts. The read falls 3 residues short of the CDR3 end, and the missing part is taken from the germline J gene. The V and J genes are TRBV6-2 or TRBV6-3 and TRBJ2-7; D unclear. Trimming pared 8 bases from V and 2 bases from J, leaving 7 bases between. Germline CDR1 MNHEY, CDR2 SVGEGT. The CDR3 is 11 amino acids. The CDR3 protein is CASSRAYEQYF. The DNA read from the CDR3 is TGTGCCAGCTCCCGGGCCTACGAG.

This clone has ten or more counts. Coverage ceases 3 residues before the CDR3 finishes, and the germline J gene fills in the end. The chain links TRBV19 to TRBJ2-2; the D gene is possibly TRBD1 (5 bases). The CDR3 consists of 13 residues. CDR1 is LNHDA, CDR2 SQIVND, per germline (reference sequence). Trimming pared 9 bases from V and 6 bases from J, leaving 14 bases between. This CDR3 reads CASGRQGPGELFF. CDR3 DNA (partial): TGTGCCAGCGGGCGGCAGGGTCCCGGGGAG.

This clone was recorded many times. The read ends 3 residues shy of where the CDR3 ends; the end is completed using the germline J gene. V and J are TRBV19 and TRBJ1-4; no clear D gene. V lost 3 bases, J lost 3 bases, and 8 bases lay in between. The length of the CDR3 is 14 residues. CDR1 LNHDA and CDR2 SQIVND come from the germline V gene (reference sequence). Incomplete CDR3 DNA: TGTGCCAGTAGTATCAAGGGTTCTAATGAAAAA. Its translation: CASSIKGSNEK. The whole CDR3 is CASSIKGSNEKLFF.

This clone was counted many times. Read coverage stops 3 residues before the CDR3 terminus; the germline J gene supplies the remainder. The rearrangement joins TRBV19 to TRBJ2-3; 11 nucleotides align to TRBD2. Germline loops: CDR1 LNHDA, CDR2 SQIVND (reference sequence). V was clipped by 8 bases and J by 3 bases; unmatched bases: 7. The CDR3 has 15 amino acids. Here the CDR3 reads CASSTSGSKTDTQYF. The part of the CDR3 DNA that was read is TGTGCCAGTTCCACTAGCGGGAGTAAAACAGATACG.

This clone showed up many times. The read ends 3 residues early relative to the CDR3; the germline J gene fills the gap. The chain is built from TRBV6-2 or TRBV6-3 and TRBJ2-5; TRBD1 might be the D (6 bases). V was pared by 5 bases and J by 2 bases, with 15 bases between. CDR1 and CDR2 (germline): MNHEY, SVGEGT. CDR3 length: 15 amino acids. CDR3 loop: CASSTTIRGQETQYF. The sequenced CDR3 bases are TGTGCCAGCAGTACAACCATCAGGGGACAAGAGACC.

This clone was recorded many times. The CDR3 is cut off 3 residues early in the read; its end comes from the germline J gene. The V gene is TRBV3-1 (or the pseudogene TRBV3-2), the J gene TRBJ2-4; D is unresolved. This CDR3 spans 12 amino acids. CDR1 is LGHDT and CDR2 is YNNKEL in the germline V gene (reference sequence). V lost 5 bases and J 6 bases, leaving 8 bases between the germline ends. CDR3 DNA, as far as it was read: TGTGCCAGCAGCTCTACCACAAACATT. Its translation is CASSSTTNI. The whole CDR3 sequence is CASSSTTNIQYF.

This clone was recorded many times. From the germline J gene comes the end of the CDR3, since the read stops 3 residues before it. This chain connects TRBV5-4 to TRBJ2-1, with D uncertain. With 0 bases removed from V and 9 bases from J, the gap between germline ends came to 10 bases. Germline V lookup: CDR1 SGHNT, CDR2 YYREEE (reference sequence). This CDR3 is built from 13 residues. CDR3 loop: CASSLDSVGEQFF. The covered CDR3 bases are TGTGCCAGCAGCTTGGATTCTGTCGGTGAG.